This record looks at one T cell receptor beta chain sequence and its context. The antigen remains undetermined. The CDR3 extends over 16 amino acids. Trimming removed 6 bases from V and 7 bases from J, with 20 bases in between. In germline, CDR1 is SGHDT, CDR2 YYEEEE. The entry originates in a study of beta chain features in type 1 diabetes. Background on the study: Summed over all samples, the examined sorted cells came to 95 million to 120 million.

As every portion of the isolated RNA was reverse transcribed, the sequencing read expressed TCRB transcripts. The repertoire was sequenced with immunoSEQ multiplex PCR; TCRdb's copy has only in-frame clones and lacks some. This sample has some 270,000 clones; approximately 11% occur once, and the top ten carry roughly 0.017%. Whole-study findings and limits: Type 1 diabetes patients showed a moderate but significant shortening of TCRB CDR3s in all four CD4+ subsets. When cDNA is sequenced, cells with high TCR expression could be over-represented.

Based on CD45RO/CCR7/CD25/CD127/CD95/CD27, CD4+ regulatory, stem cell-like memory, naive and central memory cells were sorted. This clonotype originated in a man aged 30-40 years with type 1 diabetes. The rearrangement links TRBV5-6 to TRBJ1-6; D unclear. The source material was naive CD4+ T cells from blood. CDR3 bases: TGTGCCAGCAACCTCGGGCGGGGAACGGTGAATTCACCCCTCCACTTT. Residues: CASNLGRGTVNSPLHF. The complete variable domain, with remaining parts taken from reference TRBV5-6 and TRBJ1-6, reads DAGVTQSPTHLIKTRGQQVTLRCSPKSGHDTVSWYQQALGQGPQFIFQYYEEEERQRGNFPDRFSGHQFPNYSSELNVNALLLGDSALYLCASNLGRGTVNSPLHFGNGTRLTVT.